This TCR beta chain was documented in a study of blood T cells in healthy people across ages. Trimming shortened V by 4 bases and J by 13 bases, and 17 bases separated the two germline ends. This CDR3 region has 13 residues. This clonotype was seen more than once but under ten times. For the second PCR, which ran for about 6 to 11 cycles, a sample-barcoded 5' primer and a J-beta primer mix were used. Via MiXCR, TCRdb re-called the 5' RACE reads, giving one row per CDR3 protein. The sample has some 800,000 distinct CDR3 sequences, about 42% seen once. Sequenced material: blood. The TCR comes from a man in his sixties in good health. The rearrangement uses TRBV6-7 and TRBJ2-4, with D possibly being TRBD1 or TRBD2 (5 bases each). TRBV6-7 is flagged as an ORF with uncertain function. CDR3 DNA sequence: TGTGCCAGCAGTTTGGGACCTGTGTGCAAGCAGTACTTC. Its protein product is CASSLGPVCKQYF.